Listed below are T cell receptor beta chains from one sample, sequenced in a study of shared clonotypes between healthy human individuals. Method: immunoSEQ multiplex PCR; TCRdb's copy keeps in-frame clones and lacks some. The sample gives millions of clones, 90% to 95% of which show up once; 0.13% to 0.15% is in the top ten. Material for sequencing was naive CD4+ T cells sorted from blood. These receptors were taken from a man between 18 and 35 years old in good health. Each CDR3 is given with its conserved first and last residue.

>TRBJ1-2|TRBV6-5
CASSESPGVLGGYTF
>TRBJ2-7|TRBV5-1
CASNGQYYEQYF
>NA|TRBV14
CASTLFYSDAYEQYF
>TRBJ2-5|TRBV7-2
CASSQDRSVETQYF
>TRBJ1-5|TRBV10-3
CAISELLFSGGGNQPQHF
>TRBJ1-1|TRBV2
CASSRWGGNTEAFF
>TRBJ2-7|TRBV4-1
CASSTIYRNYEQYF
>TRBJ2-7|TRBV11-2
CASSPGQAYEQYF
>TRBJ1-2|TRBV28
CASMNFGDRPPLNYGYTF
>TRBJ2-7|TRBV6-1
CASSPGGGTSYEQYF
>TRBJ2-2|TRBV6-5
CASGGGLAVPGELFF
>TRBJ2-3|TRBV7-9
CASSPRKLTDTQYF
>TRBJ1-1|TRBV5-1
CASSLMGGVDEAFF
>TRBJ1-6|TRBV10-3
CAIRGPNSPLHF
>TRBJ1-3|TRBV5-1
CASSLTGLSGNTIYF
>TRBJ1-1|TRBV2
CASSDGDLNTEAFF
>TRBJ2-7|TRBV5-6
CASSPLAGYEQYF
>TRBJ1-5|TRBV28
CASSLVYQPQHF
>TRBJ2-5|TRBV7-2
CASSFGQLVSETQYF
>TRBJ1-1|TRBV19
CASSIGQGGTEAFF
>TRBJ1-5|TRBV2
CASRPGQGPTQPQHF
>TRBJ2-6|TRBV11-2
CASSRGMGTGLIGANVLTF
>TRBJ2-5|TRBV4-3
CASSRGQGQETQYF
>TRBJ2-1|TRBV11-2
CASSSGTISLNEQFF
>TRBJ2-7|TRBV7-2
CASSQGQGDEQYF
>TRBJ2-5|TRBV6-1
CASSGSTGQETQYF
>TRBJ1-3|TRBV4-3
CASSPGQRVGDTIYF
>TRBJ2-3|TRBV5-6
CASSSGPKIQYF
>TRBJ1-5|TRBV7-8
CASSLRSLWDRGYQPQHF
>TRBJ1-2|TRBV5-4
CASRGGQGNYGYTF
>TRBJ2-7|TRBV9
CASSVGLDIPPVEQYF
>TRBJ1-6|TRBV23-1
CASRPRTADYNSPLHF
>TRBJ2-2|TRBV5-6
CASSLVEGGDTGELFF
>TRBJ2-3|TRBV13
CASSWSLRGRTDTQYF
>TRBJ2-7|TRBV7-2
CASSLSLLVRTAEQYF
>TRBJ1-5|TRBV5-6
CASSSADRGFDYSNQPQHF
>TRBJ2-7|TRBV7-9
CASSIGLLAGSYEQYF
>TRBJ2-1|TRBV13
CASSLGPRTSGGYNEQFF
>TRBJ2-7|TRBV30
CAWSVGTGGAYEQYF
>TRBJ1-6|TRBV5-1
CASSLVGQGLNYNSPLHF
>TRBJ1-6|TRBV5-1
CASSPQSNLNSPLHF
>TRBJ2-1|TRBV4-1
CASSQAYDRTRTGEQFF
>TRBJ2-3|TRBV20-1
CSATGDTQYF
>TRBJ2-7|TRBV11-2
CASSASSYEQYF
>TRBJ1-2|TRBV5-6
CASRRGEASSYGYTF
>TRBJ1-4|TRBV6-6
CAHREGSEKLFF
>TRBJ1-1|TRBV11-2
CASSGRRGENTEAFF
>TRBJ2-1|TRBV19
CASSIQTGGFYNEQFF